A few counts support the clone carrying this TCR beta chain. These data belong to a study of T cells in Graves' hyperthyroidism and ophthalmopathy. RNA transcripts were the template for amplifying TCR beta CDR3 regions. TCR CDR3 regions were first amplified by RT-PCR with HTBI primers. TCRdb passed the multiplex PCR reads through MiXCR, listing each CDR3 protein once. The sample consists of approximately 560,000 distinct CDR3 sequences, more than 45% of them appearing once. Germline V gene lookup returns CDR1 MNHNY and CDR2 SVGAGI (reference sequence). The germline V and J ends were trimmed by 7 bases and 6 bases, with 16 bases remaining between them. This CDR3 is 14 amino acids long.

Sequences were obtained from peripheral blood or thyroid tissue (not recorded which). The receptor was derived from a woman under 30 with Graves' hyperthyroidism. The rearrangement links TRBV6-6 to TRBJ1-5; no firm D call. The CDR3 protein is CASTPKTEIQPQHF. The CDR3 nucleotides read TGTGCCAGCACACCCAAAACGGAGATTCAGCCCCAGCATTTT.